These 5 T cell receptor beta chains share one sample of origin, sequenced in a study of response to subunit inactivated influenza vaccine. TCRdb processed the RT-PCR reads anew with MiXCR; each CDR3 protein has one entry. This repertoire shows approximately 700,000 distinct CDR3 sequences, 15% to 19% found once; its top ten account for roughly 10%. The sample consisted of PBMCs from blood, taken roughly 12 days after vaccination. Every receptor here comes from a man over 45 who received an inactivated influenza vaccine.

The chain employs TRBV6-2 or TRBV6-3 and TRBJ2-5; the D gene is possibly TRBD2 (5 bases). Trimming stripped 0 bases from V and 5 bases from J, with 13 bases between. The CDR3 contains 15 residues. Germline assignment: CDR1 MNHEY and CDR2 SVGEGT. In DNA, the CDR3 is TGTGCCAGCAGTTACTCGATCGGGGAGATGGAGACCCAGTACTTC. This translates into CASSYSIGEMETQYF.

Points on this clonotype: At one of its ends the junction is not consistent with the germline gene, which may arise from a read error. This chain connects TRBV11-2 to TRBJ2-5; D possibly uses TRBD1 or TRBD2 (5 bases each). The CDR3 spans 11 residues. Per germline, CDR1 SGHAT and CDR2 FQNNGV. The CDR3 protein is CASSAGSLPHF. In DNA form, the CDR3 reads TGTGCCAGCAGCGCAGGGAGTCTACCGCACTTC.

V usage is TRBV5-1 and J usage is TRBJ2-3; weak D call: TRBD1 (6 bases). The CDR3 runs 15 residues. Per the germline V gene, CDR1 is SGHRS and CDR2 is YFSETQ. V lost 4 bases to trimming and J lost 1 base, with 13 bases between them. Here the CDR3 DNA reads TGCGCCAGCAGCAGGGGGAACTCTGGCACAGATACGCAGTATTTT. Protein: CASSRGNSGTDTQYF. Full variable domain (outside the CDR3, taken from reference TRBV5-1 and TRBJ2-3): KAGVTQTPRYLIKTRGQQVTLSCSPISGHRSVSWYQQTPGQGLQFLFEYFSETQRNKGNFPGRFSGRQFSNSRSEMNVSTLELGDSALYLCASSRGNSGTDTQYFGPGTRLTVL.

This chain connects TRBV6-1 to TRBJ1-1; no clear D gene. There are 15 residues in the CDR3. Germline V gene data show CDR1 as MNHNS and CDR2 as SASEGT. Trimming took off 0 bases at V and 1 base at J, with 9 bases between the two ends. For the CDR3, the DNA is TGTGCCAGCAGTGAAGCGATGAGCAGGAACACTGAAGCTTTCTTT. This translates into CASSEAMSRNTEAFF.

This clonotype was seen a few times. The rearrangement links TRBV10-3 to TRBJ1-2; D uncertain. Trimming stripped 4 bases from V and 2 bases from J, with 8 bases between. The CDR3 spans 13 residues. CDR1 is ENHRY and CDR2 is SYGVKD in the germline V gene. CDR3 region: CAISVDVNYGYTF. The CDR3 DNA sequence: TGTGCCATCAGTGTGGATGTCAACTATGGCTACACCTTC.